This T cell receptor beta chain was profiled in a study of T cells in localized non-small cell lung cancer. General observations from the study: The greatest T cell clonality was found in uninvolved adjacent lung (higher than in tumor). Within adjacent lung there appeared a median approximately 59 of the top 100 tumor clones.

This table comes from immunoSEQ multiplex PCR, and its TCRdb copy is limited to in-frame clones, with some not included. Found here are around 4,000 clones, under 35% of them singletons; the top ten hold about a sixth. Notes on this clone: Its specificity is not known.

The germline V gene encodes CDR1 MGHRA and CDR2 YSYEKL. Trimming took off 1 base at V and 14 bases at J, with 22 bases between the two ends. This CDR3 is built from 15 residues. The receptor comes from a man between 40 and 75 years old with stage II squamous cell lung carcinoma. The sample was lung tumor tissue, taken before any cancer treatment. The chain is built from TRBV4-1 and TRBJ2-3; a possible D gene is TRBD2 (6 bases). The CDR3 reads CASSQALTQAGLGYF. In DNA form, the CDR3 reads TGCGCCAGCAGCCAAGCCCTAACTCAGGCGGGACTGGGGTATTTT.